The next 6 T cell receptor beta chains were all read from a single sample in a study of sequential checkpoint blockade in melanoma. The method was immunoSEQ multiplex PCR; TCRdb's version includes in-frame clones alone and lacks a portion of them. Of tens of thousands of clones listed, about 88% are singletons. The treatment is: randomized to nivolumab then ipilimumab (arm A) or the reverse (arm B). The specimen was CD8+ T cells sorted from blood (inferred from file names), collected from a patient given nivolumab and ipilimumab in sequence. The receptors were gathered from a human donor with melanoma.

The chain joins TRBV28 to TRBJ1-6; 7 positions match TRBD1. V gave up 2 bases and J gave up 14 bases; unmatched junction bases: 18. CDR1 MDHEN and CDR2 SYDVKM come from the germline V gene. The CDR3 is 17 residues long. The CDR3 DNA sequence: TGTGCCAGCAGTTTAGGAGACAGGGTGAGCTTTTTTGGGTCCCTCCACTTT. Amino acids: CASSLGDRVSFFGSLHF.

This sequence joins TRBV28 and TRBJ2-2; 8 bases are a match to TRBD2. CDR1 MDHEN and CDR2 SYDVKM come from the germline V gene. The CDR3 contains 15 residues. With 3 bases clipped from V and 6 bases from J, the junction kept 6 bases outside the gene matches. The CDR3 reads CASSFRGRLSGELFF. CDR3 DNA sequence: TGTGCCAGCAGTTTTCGCGGGAGGCTCTCCGGGGAGCTGTTTTTT.

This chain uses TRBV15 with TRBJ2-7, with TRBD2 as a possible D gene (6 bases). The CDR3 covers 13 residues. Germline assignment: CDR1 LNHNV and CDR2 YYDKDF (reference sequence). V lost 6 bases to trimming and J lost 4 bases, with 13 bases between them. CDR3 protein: CATRSEGTYEQYF. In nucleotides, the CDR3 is TGTGCCACCAGAAGTGAGGGGACTTACGAGCAGTACTTC.

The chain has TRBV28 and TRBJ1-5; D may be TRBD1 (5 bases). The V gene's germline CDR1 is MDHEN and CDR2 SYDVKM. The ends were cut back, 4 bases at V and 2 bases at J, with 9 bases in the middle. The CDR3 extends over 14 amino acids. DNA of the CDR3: TGTGCCAGCAGTTCCTTACAGGGCAATCAGCCCCAGCATTTT. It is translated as CASSSLQGNQPQHF. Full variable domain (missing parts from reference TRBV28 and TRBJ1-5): DVKVTQSSRYLVKRTGEKVFLECVQDMDHENMFWYRQDPGLGLRLIYFSYDVKMKEKGDIPEGYSVSREKKERFSLILESASTNQTSMYLCASSSLQGNQPQHFGDGTRLSIL.

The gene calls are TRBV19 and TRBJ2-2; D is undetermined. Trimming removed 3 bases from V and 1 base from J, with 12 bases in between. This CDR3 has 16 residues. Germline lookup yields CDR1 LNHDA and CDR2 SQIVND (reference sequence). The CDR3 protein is CASSINPGMNTGELFF. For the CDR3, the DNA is TGTGCCAGTAGTATCAATCCAGGAATGAACACCGGGGAGCTGTTTTTT.

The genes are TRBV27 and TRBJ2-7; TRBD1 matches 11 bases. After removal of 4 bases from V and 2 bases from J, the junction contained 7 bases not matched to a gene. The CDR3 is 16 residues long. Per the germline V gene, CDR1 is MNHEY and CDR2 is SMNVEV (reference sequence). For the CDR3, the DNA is TGTGCCAGCAGTTCAAAGGACAGGGGGCAAACCTACGAGCAGTACGTC. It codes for CASSSKDRGQTYEQYV.